This T cell receptor beta chain was identified during a study of T-cell reconstitution after alpha-beta-depleted transplantation in children. V was cut by 6 bases and J by 1 base, with 18 bases left in between. This CDR3 contains 16 residues. Germline CDR1 MDHEN, CDR2 SYDVKM. Study outcomes and limitations: From newly produced T cells came most of the T-cell counts and diversity one year after transplant. At around two months after transplant, the alpha-beta T cells were reportedly derived from several hundred expanded clones that came from non-depleted graft cells. Day-60 TCRbeta diversity that was high in some patients was derived from surviving recipient T cells and thymic progenitors.

This clonotype has at least ten counts. Its matching antigen is unknown. Construction of the TCRbeta library involved unique molecular identifiers. Using its own MiXCR run on the PCR reads, TCRdb lists one record per CDR3 protein. The sample gives hundreds of thousands of distinct CDR3 sequences, roughly a tenth of which show up once; roughly 27% is in the top ten. This TCR was recovered from a child under two years old with acute myeloid leukemia, due to receive a stem cell transplant. The sequenced sample was PBMCs, obtained before TCRalphabeta/CD19-depleted stem cell transplant. This sequence joins TRBV28 and TRBJ2-5; D not certain. Written as DNA, the CDR3 is TGTGCCAGCAGGAGTATGGCTGAAGTCCCCCAAGAGACCCAGTACTTC. Amino acids: CASRSMAEVPQETQYF. The full variable domain, completed using reference TRBV28 and TRBJ2-5, is DVKVTQSSRYLVKRTGEKVFLECVQDMDHENMFWYRQDPGLGLRLIYFSYDVKMKEKGDIPEGYSVSREKKERFSLILESASTNQTSMYLCASRSMAEVPQETQYFGPGTRLLVL.